The 26 T cell receptor beta chains listed next were all sequenced from one sample in a study of T cells in Graves' hyperthyroidism and ophthalmopathy. Amplification targeted TCR beta CDR3 regions from RNA transcripts. TCR CDR3 underwent first-round RT-PCR with the HTBI primer set. In TCRdb, the multiplex PCR reads were re-called with MiXCR into one record per CDR3 protein. The sample contains approximately 640,000 distinct CDR3 sequences, about 16% of which appear only once. The sequenced sample consisted of blood. These receptors originate from a woman in her twenties or thirties with Graves' hyperthyroidism.

With respect to this clonotype: With a much larger clone just one base away, this may be a read error. The genes are TRBV5-1 and TRBJ2-7; 11 nucleotides agree with TRBD2. J lost 8 bases, V lost 2 bases, and 6 bases had no gene match. CDR1 is SGHRS, CDR2 YFSETQ, per germline. The CDR3 contains 14 residues. The CDR3 nucleotides are TGCGCCAGCAGCTTAAGCGGGACTAGCGGACAGCAGTACTTC. Protein: CASSLSGTSGQQYF.

The chain combines TRBV19 with TRBJ2-1, with D possibly matching TRBD1 (6 bases). The CDR3 sequence is 14 residues long. The V and J ends lost 3 bases and 7 bases respectively, with 13 bases between them. Germline V lookup: CDR1 LNHDA, CDR2 SQIVND (reference sequence). DNA of the CDR3: TGTGCCAGTAGTATGGTGGGGGCGGAAAATGAGCAGTTCTTC. Translated: CASSMVGAENEQFF.

In this sample, this clonotype turned up a few times. The V gene is TRBV12-3 or TRBV12-4, the J gene TRBJ1-5; D uncertain. With 3 bases removed from V and 3 bases from J, the gap between germline ends came to 9 bases. CDR3 length equals 14 residues. The CDR3 nucleotides are TGTGCCAGCAGTTTCACGGGAAACAATCAGCCCCAGCATTTT. It codes for CASSFTGNNQPQHF.

This clonotype has a count of ten or more. CDR3 in amino acids: CASSDYRGNEQFF. The CDR3 coding sequence is TGTGCCAGCAGTGATTACAGAGGCAATGAGCAGTTCTTC. The chain joins TRBV2 to TRBJ2-1; D is unclear. This CDR3 has 13 residues. The germline V and J ends were trimmed by 3 bases and 6 bases, with 9 bases remaining between them. The germline gives CDR1 SNHLY, CDR2 FYNNEI.

In its sample, this clonotype was seen many times. The chain employs TRBV7-2 and TRBJ2-5; D is undetermined. Germline lookup yields CDR1 SGHTA and CDR2 FQGNSA. This CDR3 is built from 13 residues. The V end lost 6 bases, the J end lost 5 bases, and 13 bases lay between the germline ends. The CDR3 loop is CASSRPDRETQYF. In DNA, the CDR3 is TGTGCCAGCAGTCGGCCCGACCGGGAGACCCAGTACTTC. Combining the CDR3 with reference TRBV7-2 and TRBJ2-5 gives the whole variable domain GAGVSQSPSNKVTEKGKDVELRCDPISGHTALYWYRQSLGQGLEFLIYFQGNSAPDKSGLPSDRFSAERTGGSVSTLTIQRTQQEDSAVYLCASSRPDRETQYFGPGTRLLVL.

This clonotype came up many times. The rearrangement links TRBV28 to TRBJ1-1, with 7 positions matching TRBD1. The J segment lost 1 base and the V segment lost 7 bases, leaving 9 bases of the junction unmatched. The CDR3 is made up of 15 amino acids. Per the germline V gene, CDR1 is MDHEN and CDR2 is SYDVKM. CDR3 loop: CASTQLGTANTEAFF. The CDR3 DNA reads TGTGCCAGCACCCAACTCGGGACAGCGAACACTGAAGCTTTCTTT.

In its sample, this clonotype was seen many times. J is TRBJ2-1 and V is TRBV27; 10 nucleotides agree with TRBD2. Germline values: CDR1 MNHEY, CDR2 SMNVEV (reference sequence). The CDR3 has 14 residues. V dropped 6 bases and J dropped 4; count of bases not matched to a gene: 3. The CDR3 region has the DNA TGTGCCAGCAGACTAGCGGGAAGATACAATGAGCAGTTCTTC. Translated, it gives CASRLAGRYNEQFF.

The sample holds a few counts of this clonotype. J is TRBJ1-1 and V is TRBV6-6, with 8 bases matching TRBD1. This CDR3 is built from 14 residues. The V gene end was trimmed by 3 bases and the J gene end by 4 bases; junction bases not matched to a gene: 4. Germline CDR1 is MNHNY and CDR2 is SVGAGI (reference sequence). The DNA for the CDR3 is TGTGCCAGCAGTTATCGACAGGGGTCCACTGAAGCTTTCTTT. Its protein is CASSYRQGSTEAFF.

The chain has TRBV20-1 and TRBJ1-5; D unclear. Germline V gives CDR1 DFQATT, CDR2 SNEGSKA (reference sequence). This CDR3 region has 13 residues. Trimming took off 1 base at V and 6 bases at J, with 10 bases between the two ends. For the CDR3, the DNA is TGCAGTGCTAGAGTAACGGAGGCTCAGCCCCAGCATTTT. Translating gives CSARVTEAQPQHF.

This clonotype was seen more than once but under ten times. The chain employs TRBV28 and TRBJ2-5; 10 nucleotides match TRBD1. Trimming took 5 bases from V and 4 from J; bases not matched to a gene: 4. The CDR3 is 14 residues long. Germline V lookup: CDR1 MDHEN, CDR2 SYDVKM. The CDR3 DNA follows: TGTGCCAGCAGTGCCGGGACAGGGGCAGAGACCCAGTACTTC. Its protein is CASSAGTGAETQYF. Full variable domain (rest looked up from reference TRBV28 and TRBJ2-5): DVKVTQSSRYLVKRTGEKVFLECVQDMDHENMFWYRQDPGLGLRLIYFSYDVKMKEKGDIPEGYSVSREKKERFSLILESASTNQTSMYLCASSAGTGAETQYFGPGTRLLVL.

Only a few counts were recorded for this clonotype. One junction end disagrees with the germline gene, perhaps due to a read error. CDR3 in DNA: TGCGCCAGCAGCGCGGGGACAGGGGACAATCAGCCCCAGCATTTT. This gives the protein CASSAGTGDNQPQHF. The chain has TRBV9 and TRBJ1-5; TRBD1 agrees at 10 bases. The germline V gene has CDR1 SGDLS and CDR2 YYNGEE. The CDR3 totals 15 residues. Combining the CDR3 with reference TRBV9 and TRBJ1-5 gives the whole variable domain DSGVTQTPKHLITATGQRVTLRCSPRSGDLSVYWYQQSLDQGLQFLIQYYNGEERAKGNILERFSAQQFPDLHSELNLSSLELGDSALYFCASSAGTGDNQPQHFGDGTRLSIL.

In its sample, this clonotype was seen once. V is TRBV6-5 and J is TRBJ1-3; TRBD1 might be the D (5 bases). The CDR3 consists of 17 residues. Trimming stripped 4 bases from V and 0 bases from J, with 16 bases between. Germline V gene lookup returns CDR1 MNHEY and CDR2 SVGAGI. The CDR3 nucleotides are TGTGCCAGCAGTTCTAGACAGAACAGCATCTCTGGAAACACCATATATTTT. Its translation: CASSSRQNSISGNTIYF.

The rearrangement uses TRBV2 and TRBJ1-4; TRBD1 might be the D (6 bases). Germline V lookup: CDR1 SNHLY, CDR2 FYNNEI. This CDR3 contains 14 residues. V gave up 7 bases and J gave up 8 bases, with 17 bases separating them. The CDR3 DNA is TGTGCCAGCACCACACAGGGAGGATGGGAAAAACTGTTTTTT. It translates to CASTTQGGWEKLFF.

This clonotype appeared many times. The genes are TRBV6-2 or TRBV6-3 and TRBJ2-2; D is undetermined. CDR3 length equals 14 residues. The V and J ends lost 2 bases and 3 bases respectively, with 7 bases between them. Germline CDR1 MNHEY, CDR2 SVGEGT. The CDR3 coding sequence is TGTGCCAGCAGTTACGACACGGACACCGGGGAGCTGTTTTTT. Translating it yields CASSYDTDTGELFF.

This clonotype was picked up many times. The V call is TRBV30, the J call TRBJ1-5, with 9 nucleotides matching TRBD1. With 4 bases clipped from V and 5 bases from J, the junction kept 6 bases outside the gene matches. CDR1 is GTSNPN, CDR2 SVGIG, per germline (reference sequence). CDR3 length: 14 amino acids. The CDR3: CAWTGTGIYQPQHF. The CDR3 bases are TGTGCCTGGACCGGGACAGGGATTTATCAGCCCCAGCATTTT.

This clonotype was seen more than once but under ten times. The rearrangement links TRBV16 to TRBJ1-4, with TRBD1 matching over 9 bases. The V and J ends lost 4 bases and 6 bases, in that order; junction bases with no gene match: 6. Germline V CDR1 and CDR2: KGHSY, FQNENV. The CDR3 has 15 amino acids. The CDR3 nucleotides are TGTGCCAGCAGCCTTGGGACAGGGTTGGATGAAAAACTGTTTTTT. It specifies CASSLGTGLDEKLFF.

This clonotype was seen many times. This chain uses TRBV28 with TRBJ2-1; D might be TRBD2 (5 bases). Trimming stripped 3 bases from V and 5 bases from J, with 14 bases between. Germline-derived CDR1 and CDR2 are MDHEN and SYDVKM. This CDR3 comprises 15 residues. CDR3 sequence: CASSFLGEAHNEQFF. The CDR3 coding sequence is TGTGCCAGCAGTTTTTTGGGAGAGGCCCACAATGAGCAGTTCTTC. Combining the CDR3 with reference TRBV28 and TRBJ2-1 gives the whole variable domain DVKVTQSSRYLVKRTGEKVFLECVQDMDHENMFWYRQDPGLGLRLIYFSYDVKMKEKGDIPEGYSVSREKKERFSLILESASTNQTSMYLCASSFLGEAHNEQFFGPGTRLTVL.

This clonotype showed up many times. This sequence joins TRBV28 and TRBJ1-6; D remains unclear. The germline CDR1 and CDR2 sequences are MDHEN and SYDVKM. The V end lost 3 bases, the J end lost 0 bases, and 6 bases lay between the germline ends. The length of the CDR3 is 15 residues. In DNA form, the CDR3 reads TGTGCCAGCAGTTTTCAGAGCTCCTATAATTCACCCCTCCACTTT. Protein: CASSFQSSYNSPLHF.

This clonotype was seen repeatedly, ten times or more. The rearrangement uses TRBV7-2 and TRBJ2-5; TRBD1 matches at 9 bases. J was trimmed by 0 bases and V by 6 bases; bases with no gene match: 5. Germline CDR1 and CDR2: SGHTA and FQGNSA. The CDR3 extends over 15 amino acids. The CDR3 DNA is TGTGCCAGCAGAAACCGGGACAGGGACCAAGAGACCCAGTACTTC. Translated: CASRNRDRDQETQYF.

This clonotype has just a few counts. The V call is TRBV6-2 or TRBV6-3, the J call TRBJ2-3; 8 nucleotides match TRBD1. The CDR3 contains 16 residues. CDR1 MNHEY and CDR2 SVGEGT come from the germline V gene. V trimming: 5 bases; J trimming: 3 bases; junction bases outside the gene matches: 10. This CDR3 reads CASSTTRTGLTDTQYF. The CDR3 DNA sequence: TGTGCCAGCAGTACGACTAGGACAGGGTTGACAGATACGCAGTATTTT.

This clonotype has ten or more counts. V is TRBV20-1 and J is TRBJ2-3; D is ambiguous. Per germline, CDR1 DFQATT and CDR2 SNEGSKA (reference sequence). CDR3 length: 14 residues. V lost 0 bases to trimming and J lost 4 bases, with 11 bases between them. The CDR3 bases are TGCAGTGCTAGAGATAGGTCGGGTGCAGATACGCAGTATTTT. Its protein is CSARDRSGADTQYF.

The gene calls are TRBV19 and TRBJ2-1, with no clear D. Trimming stripped 1 base from V and 1 base from J, with 8 bases between. Germline V CDR1 and CDR2: LNHDA, SQIVND (reference sequence). The CDR3 spans 15 residues. As DNA, the CDR3 is TGTGCCAGTAGTATAGGGGGTGGGTCCTACAATGAGCAGTTCTTC. This codes for CASSIGGGSYNEQFF.

The chain couples TRBV24-1 to TRBJ2-1; 10 bases match TRBD2. The V segment lost 1 base and the J segment 7 bases; nucleotides outside the gene matches: 9. The CDR3 contains 17 residues. CDR1 is KGHDR, CDR2 SFDVKD, per germline. The CDR3 reads CATSDFRSSGRQNEQFF. The CDR3 region has the DNA TGTGCCACCAGTGATTTTCGGTCTAGCGGGAGACAAAATGAGCAGTTCTTC.

This clonotype was observed a handful of times. The chain uses TRBV19 and TRBJ2-7; 7 bases line up with TRBD1. There are 15 residues in the CDR3. Germline-derived CDR1 and CDR2 are LNHDA and SQIVND (reference sequence). V was clipped by 1 base and J by 0 bases; unmatched bases: 3. The CDR3, as DNA: TGTGCCAGTAGTATAGGTGGGACAGCCTCCTACGAGCAGTACTTC. It translates to CASSIGGTASYEQYF.

The CDR3, as DNA: TGTGCCAGCAGCCGACTAGCGGGAGTAGATGAGCAGTTCTTC. This encodes CASSRLAGVDEQFF. This chain connects TRBV27 to TRBJ2-1; 12 positions match TRBD2. The CDR3 consists of 14 residues. Germline lookup yields CDR1 MNHEY and CDR2 SMNVEV (reference sequence). The J segment lost 8 bases and the V segment lost 6 bases, leaving 5 bases of the junction unmatched.

Only a few counts were recorded for this clonotype. The chain uses TRBV6-1 and TRBJ2-5; the D gene is possibly TRBD1 (7 bases). Germline V gene sequence: CDR1 MNHNS, CDR2 SASEGT. V was clipped by 8 bases and J by 3 bases, with 10 bases between them. The CDR3 has 12 residues. Written as DNA, the CDR3 is TGTGCCAGCGGAGGGACAGAAGAGACCCAGTACTTC. Its translation: CASGGTEETQYF.